The clone carrying this T cell receptor (beta chain) was picked up a small number of times. This CDR3 region has 15 residues. V shed 1 base, J shed 5 bases, and the junction held 1 base outside the gene matches. The V gene's germline CDR1 is LGHNA and CDR2 YNFKEQ. The sample originates from a study of blood T cell repertoires in COVID-19. Study details: Acute-phase and convalescent COVID-19 samples originated in the United States, Italy and Spain. T cells, B-cell-depleted T cells, or PBMCs provided the cDNA or gDNA that served as material.

In the study's own analysis: Amplification of reference gene primers was used by the study to estimate nucleated cell counts. Measured with immunoSEQ multiplex PCR; TCRdb has only the in-frame clones, and not every one. V and J calls and clone size are those listed in that table; D and trimming were worked out from the DNA. The data hold 310,000 or so clones, with more than 75% observed a single time. Input material: peripheral blood. The receptor was isolated from a man aged 65 to 79 with acute or convalescent COVID-19. This sequence joins TRBV4-2 and TRBJ2-2; 10 bases fit TRBD2. CDR3 region: CASSQVLAGTGELFF. The CDR3, as DNA: TGTGCCAGCAGCCAAGTACTAGCGGGGACCGGGGAGCTGTTTTTT.